This T cell receptor beta chain comes out of a study of T-cell reconstitution after alpha-beta-depleted transplantation in children. Study-wide results and caveats: Several hundred expanded graft clones reportedly supplied alpha-beta T cells about two months after transplant.

Unique molecular identifiers were used to barcode this TCRbeta library. TCRdb independently ran MiXCR on the PCR reads; one entry per CDR3 protein. The sample lists roughly 340,000 distinct CDR3 sequences, around 16% occurring once. On this clonotype: Its specificity is unknown.

The specimen comprised PBMCs, mostly from graft donor cells, sampled 360 days after TCRalphabeta/CD19-depleted stem cell transplant. The receptor was isolated from a male patient aged 2-10 years who had a stem cell transplant for acute lymphoblastic leukemia, so the T cells may come from the graft donor.

CDR3 sequence (DNA): TGCGCCAGCAGCCTCGGGACGCTCTCCTACAATGAGCAGTTCTTC. Translating gives CASSLGTLSYNEQFF. The V gene is TRBV4-1, the J gene TRBJ2-1; TRBD1 or TRBD2 may be the D gene (5 bases each). The CDR3 contains 15 residues. Trimming shortened V by 4 bases and J by 0 bases, and 10 bases separated the two germline ends. The germline V gene encodes CDR1 MGHRA and CDR2 YSYEKL.